A single sample gave rise to the 25 T cell receptor beta chains below, sequenced in a study of blood T cell repertoires in COVID-19. The repertoire was sequenced with immunoSEQ multiplex PCR; TCRdb's copy has only in-frame clones and lacks some. Of about 150,000 clones in the sample, approximately 91% were seen once. Sequencing was done on a sample of peripheral blood. These receptors were collected from a young man with COVID-19, enrolled during active disease.

This clone was recorded once. This sequence joins TRBV15 and TRBJ1-2; 9 nucleotides agree with TRBD1. This CDR3 comprises 16 residues. Germline trimming cut 5 bases from V and 1 base from J; bases unmatched to any gene: 8. The germline gives CDR1 LNHNV, CDR2 YYDKDF (reference sequence). The CDR3 bases are TGTGCCACCAGCGCCCGGGACAGGGCTGTTAACTATGGCTACACCTTC. It translates to CATSARDRAVNYGYTF.

V usage is TRBV3-1 (or the pseudogene TRBV3-2) and J usage is TRBJ2-1; 9 nucleotides align to TRBD2. The germline V gene has CDR1 LGHDT and CDR2 YNNKEL (reference sequence). The CDR3 covers 15 residues. The J segment lost 9 bases and the V segment lost 4 bases, leaving 10 bases of the junction unmatched. The CDR3 DNA sequence: TGTGCCAGCAGCCCCCTTTTGGCGGGAGGGACTGAGCAGTTCTTC. Protein: CASSPLLAGGTEQFF.

This chain connects TRBV9 to TRBJ2-1, with TRBD2 as a possible D gene (7 bases). The V end was cut by 1 base, the J end by 2 bases, with 16 bases between. This CDR3 comprises 17 residues. CDR1 SGDLS and CDR2 YYNGEE come from the germline V gene. The CDR3 spells CASSVRGGRGPYNEQFF. DNA of the CDR3: TGTGCCAGCAGCGTAAGAGGCGGGCGGGGGCCCTACAATGAGCAGTTCTTC.

The chain combines TRBV28 with TRBJ1-4; D perhaps matches TRBD1 (6 bases). Trimming cost V 3 bases and J 7 bases, with 15 bases left between them. The CDR3 sequence is 15 residues long. The germline gives CDR1 MDHEN, CDR2 SYDVKM. This CDR3 reads CASSFRTDFGEKLFF. The CDR3 DNA reads TGTGCCAGCAGTTTTAGGACAGATTTTGGTGAAAAACTGTTTTTT.

The V and J genes are TRBV7-8 and TRBJ2-1; TRBD1 is a possible D gene (6 bases). CDR3 length: 15 residues. CDR1 SGHVS and CDR2 FQNEAQ come from the germline V gene. V lost 5 bases and J 1 base, leaving 12 bases between the germline ends. The CDR3 DNA is TGTGCCAGCAGCCTCAACAGGGAGTCCTACAATGAGCAGTTCTTC. Protein product: CASSLNRESYNEQFF.

This sequence joins TRBV11-1 and TRBJ1-4; TRBD1 might be the D (6 bases). V lost 0 bases, J lost 11 bases, and 10 bases lay in between. The CDR3 covers 13 residues. Germline V gene lookup returns CDR1 SGHAT and CDR2 FQDESV (reference sequence). CDR3 sequence: CASSLAVDRKLFF. CDR3 bases: TGTGCCAGCAGCTTAGCGGTCGACAGGAAACTGTTTTTT.

V gene TRBV28 combines with J gene TRBJ1-5; 9 nucleotides align to TRBD1. The ends lost 7 bases at V and 6 bases at J; junction bases unmatched: 13. This CDR3 spans 16 amino acids. Germline values: CDR1 MDHEN, CDR2 SYDVKM. CDR3 DNA sequence: TGTGCCAGCAACGACCCTGGGGGACAGGGTGGTCAGCCCCAGCATTTT. Protein: CASNDPGGQGGQPQHF.

This rearrangement joins TRBV29-1 to TRBJ2-7, with 7 bases lining up with TRBD1. This CDR3 region has 14 residues. Per the germline V gene, CDR1 is SQVTM and CDR2 is ANQGSEA. J was trimmed by 2 bases and V by 2 bases; bases with no gene match: 6. CDR3 in DNA: TGCAGCGTTGAAACCGGGACAGTAGCCTACGAGCAGTACTTC. This translates into CSVETGTVAYEQYF.

The genes are TRBV5-6 and TRBJ1-2, with 7 bases fitting TRBD1. V trimming: 2 bases; J trimming: 5 bases; junction bases outside the gene matches: 6. Germline-derived CDR1 and CDR2 are SGHDT and YYEEEE. This CDR3 region has 14 residues. This CDR3 reads CASSFGQVVYGYTF. In DNA, the CDR3 is TGTGCCAGCAGCTTCGGACAGGTTGTTTATGGCTACACCTTC.

This clone was detected only once. The rearrangement joins TRBV28 to TRBJ2-2, with a possible D match to TRBD2 (5 bases). CDR1 and CDR2 (germline): MDHEN, SYDVKM. The length of the CDR3 is 21 residues. The V end lost 5 bases, the J end lost 4 bases, and 32 bases lay between the germline ends. The CDR3 nucleotides read TGTGCCAGCAGTGGCGAGTACAGCGGATTGGTTTTCGAGAGGTCCACCGGGGAGCTGTTTTTT. It specifies CASSGEYSGLVFERSTGELFF.

The chain links TRBV4-1 to TRBJ1-4, with D unresolved. The CDR3 is 15 residues long. Germline values: CDR1 MGHRA, CDR2 YSYEKL. The V gene lost 3 bases and the J gene lost 4 bases, with 12 bases spanning the gap. CDR3 nucleotides: TGCGCCAGCAGCCAGATGCCACTAAGTAATGAAAAACTGTTTTTT. Translated, it gives CASSQMPLSNEKLFF.

J is TRBJ1-1 and V is TRBV24-1; D remains ambiguous. Germline V CDR1 and CDR2: KGHDR, SFDVKD. This CDR3 is built from 14 residues. V was pared by 6 bases and J by 1 base, with 11 bases between. The CDR3 sequence is CATSKGAGNTEAFF. The CDR3 region has the DNA TGTGCCACCAGTAAAGGCGCAGGGAACACTGAAGCTTTCTTT.

This clone was found once. The chain links TRBV28 to TRBJ1-1, with 10 bases aligning to TRBD1. After removal of 5 bases from V and 0 bases from J, the junction contained 6 bases not matched to a gene. The CDR3 covers 16 residues. Germline-derived CDR1 and CDR2 are MDHEN and SYDVKM. The CDR3 reads CASSEPGQGLNTEAFF. In DNA form, the CDR3 reads TGTGCCAGCAGTGAGCCGGGACAGGGGTTGAACACTGAAGCTTTCTTT. Combining the CDR3 with reference TRBV28 and TRBJ1-1 gives the whole variable domain DVKVTQSSRYLVKRTGEKVFLECVQDMDHENMFWYRQDPGLGLRLIYFSYDVKMKEKGDIPEGYSVSREKKERFSLILESASTNQTSMYLCASSEPGQGLNTEAFFGQGTRLTVV.

The V gene is TRBV28, the J gene TRBJ2-7, with a possible D match to TRBD1 (5 bases). This CDR3 spans 15 amino acids. Germline CDR1 MDHEN, CDR2 SYDVKM. Trimming left V 5 bases short and J 4 bases short, with 18 bases between. CDR3 in amino acids: CASSPLNGRVYEQYF. DNA for the CDR3: TGTGCCAGCAGTCCACTCAACGGCAGGGTATACGAGCAGTACTTC.

This clone was detected only a few times. Other DNA sequences in the sample encode the same CDR3. CDR3 sequence reads: CASSPLGTGEGYTF. The CDR3 DNA reads TGTGCCAGCTCACCACTGGGGACAGGGGAAGGCTACACCTTC. The V gene is TRBV18, the J gene TRBJ1-2; 10 bases align to TRBD1. The CDR3 is 14 residues long. Germline V lookup: CDR1 KGHSH, CDR2 LQKENI. J was trimmed by 8 bases and V by 1 base; bases with no gene match: 4.

The chain carries TRBV24-1 and TRBJ2-7; 7 nucleotides agree with TRBD1. V shed 4 bases, J shed 0 bases, and the junction held 5 bases outside the gene matches. CDR1 and CDR2 from the germline V gene are KGHDR and SFDVKD. The CDR3 spans 15 residues. The CDR3 sequence: CATSDGQDFSYEQYF. The CDR3 region has the DNA TGTGCCACCAGTGACGGACAGGACTTCTCCTACGAGCAGTACTTC.

This chain joins TRBV5-1 and TRBJ2-7, with D possibly TRBD2 on 5 matching bases. The CDR3 totals 14 residues. Trimming cost V 3 bases and J 3 bases, with 13 bases left between them. Germline values: CDR1 SGHRS, CDR2 YFSETQ. In nucleotides, the CDR3 is TGCGCCAGCAGCTCAGGACTGGACTTCTACGAGCAGTACTTC. This sequence encodes CASSSGLDFYEQYF.

The chain has TRBV19 and TRBJ2-7; 10 nucleotides match TRBD1. The V gene's germline CDR1 is LNHDA and CDR2 SQIVND (reference sequence). Trimming cost V 9 bases and J 7 bases; bases outside gene matches: 12. The CDR3 has 14 amino acids. CDR3 coding DNA: TGTGCCAGATTCCGGGACAGGGGTGCCTGGGAGCAGTACTTC. Its protein is CARFRDRGAWEQYF.

The genes are TRBV30 and TRBJ1-2; D call uncertain. CDR1 and CDR2 from the germline V gene are GTSNPN and SVGIG (reference sequence). V was cut by 0 bases and J by 6 bases, with 5 bases left in between. This CDR3 contains 11 residues. CDR3 loop: CAWSVHDGYTF. The CDR3 DNA sequence: TGTGCCTGGAGTGTACATGATGGCTACACCTTC. Filled out from reference TRBV30 and TRBJ1-2, the complete variable domain reads SQTIHQWPATLVQPVGSPLSLECTVEGTSNPNLYWYRQAAGRGLQLLFYSVGIGQISSEVPQNLSASRPQDRQFILSSKKLLLSDSGFYLCAWSVHDGYTFGSGTRLTVV.

The chain recombines TRBV27 with TRBJ1-6; the D is unclear. The V end lost 3 bases, the J end lost 4 bases, and 13 bases lay between the germline ends. Per germline, CDR1 MNHEY and CDR2 SMNVEV (reference sequence). This CDR3 comprises 16 residues. The CDR3 sequence: CASSFLSDLYNSPLHF. DNA of the CDR3: TGTGCCAGCAGTTTCTTGTCAGATCTTTATAATTCACCCCTCCACTTT.

The chain employs TRBV30 and TRBJ2-3; maybe TRBD2 (5 bases). CDR1 GTSNPN and CDR2 SVGIG come from the germline V gene (reference sequence). The CDR3 is made up of 15 amino acids. V shed 0 bases and J shed 2 bases, with 12 bases lying between them. This CDR3 reads CAWSVLAGLTDTQYF. CDR3 coding DNA: TGTGCCTGGAGTGTCCTAGCAGGTCTCACAGATACGCAGTATTTT.

The chain links TRBV6-1 to TRBJ1-5; D is undetermined. Germline V gene lookup returns CDR1 MNHNS and CDR2 SASEGT. V lost 1 base and J 3 bases, leaving 7 bases between the germline ends. This CDR3 has 14 amino acids. CDR3 DNA sequence: TGTGCCAGCAGTGAAGGTCAGTTCAATCAGCCCCAGCATTTT. Residues: CASSEGQFNQPQHF.

The CDR3 region has the DNA TGTGCCAGCACTGACAGCTCCTACGAGCAGTACTTC. This gives the protein CASTDSSYEQYF. The chain uses TRBV2 and TRBJ2-7, with D possibly being TRBD1 (5 bases). Trimming took off 7 bases at V and 0 bases at J, with 7 bases between the two ends. Per germline, CDR1 SNHLY and CDR2 FYNNEI. The CDR3 contains 12 residues.

The CDR3 coding sequence is TGTGCCAGCAGCGGACTAGGGGCCTACAATGAGCAGTTCTTC. It encodes CASSGLGAYNEQFF. V and J are TRBV9 and TRBJ2-1; a weak D match, TRBD2 (6 bases). Trimming cost V 3 bases and J 2 bases, with 9 bases left between them. This CDR3 is 14 amino acids long. The germline CDR1 and CDR2 sequences are SGDLS and YYNGEE.

The V gene is TRBV5-6, the J gene TRBJ2-1; TRBD2 agrees at 14 bases. Germline loops: CDR1 SGHDT, CDR2 YYEEEE. The length of the CDR3 is 17 residues. Losses at the gene ends were 3 bases for V and 5 bases for J; bases not matched to a gene: 7. CDR3 amino acids: CASSWGLAGDGHNEQFF. The CDR3 nucleotides are TGTGCCAGCAGCTGGGGACTAGCGGGAGATGGGCACAATGAGCAGTTCTTC.